Each of the 22 T cell receptor beta chains below was sequenced from the same sample in a study of blood T cell repertoires in COVID-19. Measured with immunoSEQ multiplex PCR; TCRdb has only the in-frame clones, and not every one. The table lists roughly 100,000 clones, 70% to 85% of them singletons. The specimen was peripheral blood. The receptors were gathered from an elderly woman with active or convalescent COVID-19.

This chain connects TRBV19 to TRBJ2-6; D gene unclear. The length of the CDR3 is 14 residues. V was cut by 8 bases and J by 0 bases, with 8 bases left in between. The germline V gene encodes CDR1 LNHDA and CDR2 SQIVND (reference sequence). The CDR3 loop is CASVLSSGANVLTF. The CDR3 region has the DNA TGTGCCAGTGTCCTGAGCTCTGGGGCCAACGTCCTGACTTTC.

Only one count was recorded for this clone. The chain employs TRBV20-1 and TRBJ2-3; no firm D call. The CDR3 extends over 13 amino acids. Germline CDR1 DFQATT, CDR2 SNEGSKA (reference sequence). Trimming removed 3 bases at V and 5 bases at J, with 12 bases between. CDR3 nucleotides: TGCAGTGCTAGTTGGCTAGTAGGAGATACGCAGTATTTT. Its translation is CSASWLVGDTQYF.

The chain recombines TRBV2 with TRBJ2-7; 7 nucleotides line up with TRBD1. The length of the CDR3 is 14 residues. V was pared by 6 bases and J by 1 base, with 6 bases of the junction left unmatched. From germline, CDR1 is SNHLY and CDR2 FYNNEI. DNA for the CDR3: TGTGCCAGCAGGCAACAGGGGCGATCCTACGAGCAGTACTTC. It encodes CASRQQGRSYEQYF.

The chain combines TRBV19 with TRBJ2-3; 9 bases line up with TRBD2. J lost 7 bases, V lost 4 bases, and 18 bases had no gene match. Looked up from germline, CDR1 is LNHDA and CDR2 is SQIVND (reference sequence). The CDR3 is 18 residues long. CDR3 coding DNA: TGTGCCAGTAGTACTGCCCGTAGAGCGGGGGGACGCGGGAATACGCAGTATTTT. This gives the protein CASSTARRAGGRGNTQYF.

This clone is a singleton in its sample. V gene TRBV2 combines with J gene TRBJ1-6; no definite D call. This CDR3 is built from 15 residues. Looked up from germline, CDR1 is SNHLY and CDR2 is FYNNEI. V was pared by 2 bases and J by 7 bases, with 12 bases between. The CDR3 DNA follows: TGTGCCAGCAGTGAAAGGAAGGGAGGCAATTCACCCCTCCACTTT. Translated: CASSERKGGNSPLHF.

This clone was seen a single time. The chain employs TRBV28 and TRBJ2-3; TRBD2 matches at 8 bases. The CDR3 runs 17 residues. The V gene end was trimmed by 2 bases and the J gene end by 6 bases; junction bases not matched to a gene: 13. Germline assignment: CDR1 MDHEN and CDR2 SYDVKM. CDR3 nucleotide sequence: TGTGCCAGCAGTTTAGCTTCTGCTACGGGGGGGCGGGATACGCAGTATTTT. As protein: CASSLASATGGRDTQYF.

The chain recombines TRBV18 with TRBJ1-1; D not certain. V lost 6 bases to trimming and J lost 2 bases, with 7 bases between them. CDR3 length: 12 residues. Germline CDR1 reads KGHSH; CDR2 reads LQKENI. CDR3: CASSGSNTEAFF. CDR3 DNA sequence: TGTGCCAGCTCTGGGAGTAACACTGAAGCTTTCTTT.

This clone was counted a few times. The chain employs TRBV6-6 and TRBJ2-1; tentatively, D is TRBD1 (5 bases). Deletions cut 2 bases from V and 0 bases from J, with 11 bases between. CDR3 length: 16 amino acids. Germline-derived CDR1 and CDR2 are MNHNY and SVGAGI (reference sequence). DNA of the CDR3: TGTGCCAGCAGTTACAGGATTGGGGCCTCCTACAATGAGCAGTTCTTC. It codes for CASSYRIGASYNEQFF.

CDR3 sequence reads: CASSVDSGRSSSYNEQFF. The CDR3 DNA reads TGTGCCAGCAGCGTAGATTCCGGCAGGTCCAGCTCCTACAATGAGCAGTTCTTC. This chain connects TRBV9 to TRBJ2-1, with no clear D. In germline, CDR1 is SGDLS, CDR2 YYNGEE. This CDR3 region has 18 residues. With 0 bases removed from V and 0 bases from J, the gap between germline ends came to 16 bases.

Here the CDR3 DNA reads TGTGCCAGCAGCCTGGGGACAAAAACTGAAGCTTTCTTT. It specifies CASSLGTKTEAFF. V usage is TRBV7-2 and J usage is TRBJ1-1; a weak D match, TRBD1 (6 bases). V dropped 5 bases and J dropped 5 bases, with 12 bases sitting between them. Germline CDR1 is SGHTA and CDR2 is FQGNSA. The CDR3 consists of 13 residues.

This clone was counted only a few times. This chain uses TRBV5-4 with TRBJ2-5; D perhaps matches TRBD1 (6 bases). Trimming stripped 2 bases from V and 3 bases from J, with 11 bases between. This CDR3 spans 14 amino acids. Germline CDR1 reads SGHNT; CDR2 reads YYREEE (reference sequence). The CDR3: CASSFGGREETQYF. CDR3 DNA sequence: TGTGCCAGCAGCTTTGGGGGCAGGGAAGAGACCCAGTACTTC.

This chain links TRBV19 with TRBJ1-4, with D possibly being TRBD1 (5 bases). V was cut by 2 bases and J by 7 bases, with 8 bases left in between. Per germline, CDR1 LNHDA and CDR2 SQIVND (reference sequence). This CDR3 contains 13 residues. The CDR3 DNA sequence: TGTGCCAGTAGTATACAGGGAGGTGAAAAACTGTTTTTT. It translates to CASSIQGGEKLFF. The entire variable domain, with the rest obtained from reference TRBV19 and TRBJ1-4, is as follows: DGGITQSPKYLFRKEGQNVTLSCEQNLNHDAMYWYRQDPGQGLRLIYYSQIVNDFQKGDIAEGYSVSREKKESFPLTVTSAQKNPTAFYLCASSIQGGEKLFFGSGTQLSVL.

V and J are TRBV28 and TRBJ2-1; TRBD2 is a possible D gene (5 bases). CDR3 length: 14 residues. The germline CDR1 and CDR2 sequences are MDHEN and SYDVKM. Trimming pared 4 bases from V and 6 bases from J, leaving 13 bases between. CDR3 in DNA: TGTGCCAGCAGTTCAGTCGTCGGGGTCAATGAGCAGTTCTTC. This translates into CASSSVVGVNEQFF.

The chain is built from TRBV7-3 and TRBJ2-1, with 16 bases that match TRBD2. Looked up from germline, CDR1 is SGHTA and CDR2 is FQGTGA. J gave up 8 bases and V 4 bases, and 5 bases lay outside the gene matches. The CDR3 length is 16 residues. In DNA, the CDR3 is TGTGCCAGCAGCTCCCGGGGACTAGCGGGGGGGCATGAGCAGTTCTTC. Amino acids: CASSSRGLAGGHEQFF. Complete variable domain (other parts from reference TRBV7-3 and TRBJ2-1): GAGVSQTPSNKVTEKGKYVELRCDPISGHTALYWYRQSLGQGPEFLIYFQGTGAADDSGLPNDRFFAVRPEGSVSTLKIQRTERGDSAVYLCASSSRGLAGGHEQFFGPGTRLTVL.

The chain combines TRBV4-2 with TRBJ2-1; 15 nucleotides line up with TRBD2. V lost 0 bases, J lost 7 bases, and 10 bases stayed unmatched. Germline lookup yields CDR1 LGHNA and CDR2 YNFKEQ. This CDR3 comprises 19 residues. For the CDR3, the DNA is TGTGCCAGCAGCCAAGATCGGGCCCGGACTAGCGGGGGGGCTAATGAGCAGTTCTTC. Its translation: CASSQDRARTSGGANEQFF.

The V call is TRBV7-2, the J call TRBJ2-7; D ambiguous. Germline V gives CDR1 SGHTA, CDR2 FQGNSA. Trimming stripped 4 bases from V and 3 bases from J, with 10 bases between. The CDR3 is made up of 13 amino acids. The CDR3 loop is CASSSGRLYEQYF. CDR3 DNA sequence: TGTGCCAGCAGCTCGGGTCGGCTCTACGAGCAGTACTTC.

This clone was seen just once. Other DNA variants within this sample encode the same CDR3. The CDR3, as DNA: TGTGCCATCAGTGAGTCAGGGGATAGCAATCAGCCCCAGCATTTT. It translates to CAISESGDSNQPQHF. The chain carries TRBV10-3 and TRBJ1-5; D might be TRBD1 (5 bases). V lost 0 bases and J 0 bases, leaving 6 bases between the germline ends. The CDR3 covers 15 residues. Germline CDR1 and CDR2: ENHRY and SYGVKD.

This clone appeared once. This rearrangement joins TRBV5-4 to TRBJ2-3; TRBD1 is a possible D gene (6 bases). Trimming took 4 bases from V and 7 from J, leaving 19 bases between them. The V gene's germline CDR1 is SGHNT and CDR2 YYREEE (reference sequence). This CDR3 comprises 15 residues. The CDR3 loop reads CASSTETGTRNTQYF. Here the CDR3 DNA reads TGTGCCAGCAGCACCGAAACAGGGACGAGAAATACGCAGTATTTT.

The chain is built from TRBV30 and TRBJ2-7; no reliable D call. Trimming cost V 2 bases and J 3 bases, with 11 bases left between them. The CDR3 consists of 13 residues. In germline, CDR1 is GTSNPN, CDR2 SVGIG (reference sequence). For the CDR3, the DNA is TGTGCCTGGAGTCTGGAGAGGCTCTACGAGCAGTACTTC. Translation: CAWSLERLYEQYF.

This chain links TRBV6-1 with TRBJ2-3; a weak D match, TRBD2 (6 bases). This CDR3 is built from 17 residues. CDR1 is MNHNS and CDR2 is SASEGT in the germline V gene. V lost 1 base and J lost 9, with 23 bases in between. The CDR3 DNA sequence: TGTGCCAGCAGTGAAGGACGGAGGGCAGGGCTCGGAGGGACGCAGTATTTT. This translates into CASSEGRRAGLGGTQYF.

The V call is TRBV12-3 or TRBV12-4, the J call TRBJ1-2; tentatively, D is TRBD1 (6 bases). The V gene lost 4 bases and the J gene lost 11 bases, with 11 bases spanning the gap. The CDR3 contains 11 residues. CDR3 DNA sequence: TGTGCCAGCAGTTCCACTAGGGGGTACACCTTC. It yields the protein CASSSTRGYTF.

In this sample, this clone turned up once. The chain carries TRBV23-1 and TRBJ1-6, with D possibly being TRBD1 (6 bases). TRBV23-1 has ORF status, its function being uncertain. This CDR3 has 22 amino acids. V shed 8 bases and J shed 10 bases, with 42 bases lying between them. The CDR3 nucleotides are TGCGCCAGCGTACCACTATATGCTAGTCGACCCATAGAAAACAGGGTTCGATCACCCCTCCACTTT. Translated: CASVPLYASRPIENRVRSPLHF.